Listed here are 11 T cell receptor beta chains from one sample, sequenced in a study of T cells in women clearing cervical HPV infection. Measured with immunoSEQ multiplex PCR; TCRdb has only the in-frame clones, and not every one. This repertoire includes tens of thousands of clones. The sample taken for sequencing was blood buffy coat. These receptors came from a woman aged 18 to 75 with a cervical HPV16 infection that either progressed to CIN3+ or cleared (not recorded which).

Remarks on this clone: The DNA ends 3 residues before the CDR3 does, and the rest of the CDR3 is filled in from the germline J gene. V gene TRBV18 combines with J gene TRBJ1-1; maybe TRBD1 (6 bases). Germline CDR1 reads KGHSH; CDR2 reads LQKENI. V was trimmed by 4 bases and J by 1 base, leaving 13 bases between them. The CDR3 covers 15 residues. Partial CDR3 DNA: TGTGCCAGCTCACGGGGGCAGGCGCGGAACACTGAA. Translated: CASSRGQARNTE. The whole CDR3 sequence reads CASSRGQARNTEAFF.

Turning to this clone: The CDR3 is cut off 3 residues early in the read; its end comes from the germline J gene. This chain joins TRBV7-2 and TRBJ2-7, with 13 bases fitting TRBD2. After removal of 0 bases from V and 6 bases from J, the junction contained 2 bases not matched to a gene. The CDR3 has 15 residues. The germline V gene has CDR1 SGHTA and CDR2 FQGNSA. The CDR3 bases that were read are TGTGCCAGCAGCTTAGCGGGACTAGCGGGGTTCGAG. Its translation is CASSLAGLAGFE. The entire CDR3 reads CASSLAGLAGFEQYF. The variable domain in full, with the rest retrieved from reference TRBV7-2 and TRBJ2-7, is GAGVSQSPSNKVTEKGKDVELRCDPISGHTALYWYRQSLGQGLEFLIYFQGNSAPDKSGLPSDRFSAERTGGSVSTLTIQRTQQEDSAVYLCASSLAGLAGFEQYFGPGTRLTVT.

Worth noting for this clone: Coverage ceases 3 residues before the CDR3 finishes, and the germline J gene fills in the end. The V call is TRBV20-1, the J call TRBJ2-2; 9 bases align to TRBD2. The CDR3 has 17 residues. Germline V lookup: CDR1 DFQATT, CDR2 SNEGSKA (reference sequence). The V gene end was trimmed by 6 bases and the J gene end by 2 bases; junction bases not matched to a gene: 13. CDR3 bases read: TGCAGTGCCCCTTCCGCTCTAGCGGGGAAAAACACCGGGGAG. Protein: CSAPSALAGKNTGE. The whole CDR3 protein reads CSAPSALAGKNTGELFF.

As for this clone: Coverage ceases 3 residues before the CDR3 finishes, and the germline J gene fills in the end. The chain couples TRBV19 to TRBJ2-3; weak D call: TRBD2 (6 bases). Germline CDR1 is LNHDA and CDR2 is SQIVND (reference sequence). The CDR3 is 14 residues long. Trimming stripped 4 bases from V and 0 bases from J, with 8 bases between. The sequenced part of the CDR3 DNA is TGTGCCAGTAGTACAAGCGGGAGCACAGATACG. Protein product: CASSTSGSTDT. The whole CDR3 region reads CASSTSGSTDTQYF. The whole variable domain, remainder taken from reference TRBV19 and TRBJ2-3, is DGGITQSPKYLFRKEGQNVTLSCEQNLNHDAMYWYRQDPGQGLRLIYYSQIVNDFQKGDIAEGYSVSREKKESFPLTVTSAQKNPTAFYLCASSTSGSTDTQYFGPGTRLTVL.

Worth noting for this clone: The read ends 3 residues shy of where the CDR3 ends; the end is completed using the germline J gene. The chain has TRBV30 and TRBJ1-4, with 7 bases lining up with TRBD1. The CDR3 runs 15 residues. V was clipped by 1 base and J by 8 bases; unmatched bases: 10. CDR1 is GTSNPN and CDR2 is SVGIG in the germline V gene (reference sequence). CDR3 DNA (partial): TGTGCCTGGAGTGGTACAGGGGCTGGGGCGGAAAAA. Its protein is CAWSGTGAGAEK. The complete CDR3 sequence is CAWSGTGAGAEKLFF.

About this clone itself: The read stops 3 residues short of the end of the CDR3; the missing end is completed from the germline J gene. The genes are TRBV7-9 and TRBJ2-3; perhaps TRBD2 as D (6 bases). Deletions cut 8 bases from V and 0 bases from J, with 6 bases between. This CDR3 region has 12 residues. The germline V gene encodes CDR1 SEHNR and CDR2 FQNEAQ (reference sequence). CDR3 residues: CASGTSTDTQYF. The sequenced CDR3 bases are TGTGCCAGCGGGACTAGCACAGATACG.

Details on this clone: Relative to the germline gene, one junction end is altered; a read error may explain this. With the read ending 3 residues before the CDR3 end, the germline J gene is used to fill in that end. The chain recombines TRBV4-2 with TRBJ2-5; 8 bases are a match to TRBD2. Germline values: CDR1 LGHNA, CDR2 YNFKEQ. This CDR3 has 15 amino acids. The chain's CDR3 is CASSQTRGGGETQYF. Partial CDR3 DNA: TGCGCCAGCAGCCAGACCCGGGGGGGCGGAGAGACC.

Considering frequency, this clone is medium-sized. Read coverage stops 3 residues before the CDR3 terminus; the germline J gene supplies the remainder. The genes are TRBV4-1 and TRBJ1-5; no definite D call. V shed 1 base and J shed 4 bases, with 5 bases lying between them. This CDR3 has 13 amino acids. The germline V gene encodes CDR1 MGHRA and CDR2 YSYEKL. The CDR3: CASSQVVNQPQHF. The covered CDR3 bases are TGCGCCAGCAGCCAAGTAGTGAATCAGCCC.

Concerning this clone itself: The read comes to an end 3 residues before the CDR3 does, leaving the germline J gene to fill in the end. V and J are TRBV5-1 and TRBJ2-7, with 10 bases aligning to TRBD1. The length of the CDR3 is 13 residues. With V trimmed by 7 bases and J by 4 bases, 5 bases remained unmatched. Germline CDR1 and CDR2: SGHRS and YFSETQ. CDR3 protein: CASATGGAYEQYF. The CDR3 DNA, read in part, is TGCGCCAGCGCGACAGGGGGCGCGTACGAG.

CDR3 protein: CASSLGLARDTQYF. Partial CDR3 DNA: TGTGCCAGCAGCCTCGGACTAGCTAGAGATACG. The chain recombines TRBV7-9 with TRBJ2-3, with 8 bases identical to TRBD2. The sequence runs out 3 residues before the end of the CDR3; the remainder is reconstructed from the germline J gene. Germline values: CDR1 SEHNR, CDR2 FQNEAQ (reference sequence). This CDR3 spans 14 amino acids. J was trimmed by 5 bases and V by 5 bases; bases with no gene match: 6.

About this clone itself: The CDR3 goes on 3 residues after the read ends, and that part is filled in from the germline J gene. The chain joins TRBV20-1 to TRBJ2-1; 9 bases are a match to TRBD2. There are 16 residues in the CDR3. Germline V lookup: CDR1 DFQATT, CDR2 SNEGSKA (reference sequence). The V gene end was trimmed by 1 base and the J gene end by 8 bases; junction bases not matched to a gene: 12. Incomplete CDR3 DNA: TGCAGTGCTAGAGTTTCGCGGGGGGGGCTCGGGGATGAG. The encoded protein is CSARVSRGGLGDE. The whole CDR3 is CSARVSRGGLGDEQFF.